Each of the 7 T cell receptor beta chains below was sequenced from the same sample in a study of blood T cell repertoires in COVID-19. Using immunoSEQ multiplex PCR, the repertoire was profiled, and TCRdb retains in-frame clones only, with some absent. The table records approximately 190,000 clones, about four fifths of them present only once. Sample: peripheral blood. The receptors originated from a woman aged 70-85 years with active or convalescent COVID-19.

CDR3 coding DNA: TGCAGCGTTGCATTACTTGACATTCAGTACTTC. The encoded protein is CSVALLDIQYF. The chain recombines TRBV29-1 with TRBJ2-4; D remains ambiguous. The germline CDR1 and CDR2 sequences are SQVTM and ANQGSEA. This CDR3 comprises 11 residues. V was cut by 4 bases and J by 8 bases, with 9 bases left in between.

This sequence joins TRBV18 and TRBJ2-3; 8 bases are a match to TRBD2. The CDR3 extends over 15 amino acids. The germline V gene encodes CDR1 KGHSH and CDR2 LQKENI. The V gene end was trimmed by 3 bases and the J gene end by 4 bases; junction bases not matched to a gene: 6. The CDR3 nucleotides are TGTGCCAGCTCACCGAGAAGCGGGAGCGCAGATACGCAGTATTTT. Its protein product is CASSPRSGSADTQYF.

This chain uses TRBV9 with TRBJ1-6; 9 bases are shared with TRBD1. J gave up 7 bases and V 3 bases, and 8 bases lay outside the gene matches. Germline CDR1 is SGDLS and CDR2 is YYNGEE. The CDR3 loop spans 16 amino acids. The CDR3 coding sequence is TGTGCCAGCAGCGGACGACAGGGGGAGGTCAATTCACCCCTCCACTTT. Translating gives CASSGRQGEVNSPLHF. The complete variable domain, with remaining parts taken from reference TRBV9 and TRBJ1-6, reads DSGVTQTPKHLITATGQRVTLRCSPRSGDLSVYWYQQSLDQGLQFLIQYYNGEERAKGNILERFSAQQFPDLHSELNLSSLELGDSALYFCASSGRQGEVNSPLHFGNGTRLTVT.

V gene TRBV5-1 combines with J gene TRBJ2-3; the match to TRBD2 covers 12 bases. Germline V CDR1 and CDR2: SGHRS, YFSETQ. V lost 0 bases to trimming and J lost 6 bases; unmatched junction nucleotides: 5. This CDR3 is built from 16 residues. The CDR3 loop is CASSLGGTSGLDTQYF. For the CDR3, the DNA is TGCGCCAGCAGCTTGGGGGGGACTAGCGGGTTGGATACGCAGTATTTT.

V usage is TRBV28 and J usage is TRBJ1-1, with 7 nucleotides matching TRBD1. The J segment lost 3 bases and the V segment lost 6 bases, leaving 4 bases of the junction unmatched. The CDR3 is made up of 13 amino acids. CDR1 and CDR2 from the germline V gene are MDHEN and SYDVKM. DNA for the CDR3: TGTGCCAGCAGCAGACAGGGCTACACTGAAGCTTTCTTT. Translation: CASSRQGYTEAFF.

This CDR3 reads CSVEPQGASTGELFF. The CDR3 coding sequence is TGCAGCGTTGAGCCGCAGGGGGCGTCCACCGGGGAGCTGTTTTTT. The V gene is TRBV29-1, the J gene TRBJ2-2; TRBD1 aligns across 8 bases. Germline CDR1 reads SQVTM; CDR2 reads ANQGSEA. V dropped 3 bases and J dropped 4; count of bases not matched to a gene: 7. The CDR3 has 15 amino acids.

J is TRBJ2-5 and V is TRBV7-6, with 8 bases identical to TRBD2. CDR3 length equals 18 residues. Germline V CDR1 and CDR2: SGHVS, FNYEAQ. J lost 5 bases, V lost 2 bases, and 16 bases had no gene match. The DNA for the CDR3 is TGTGCCAGCAGCTTAATCTCGGTGTCGGGAGGGCCCCGGGAGACCCAGTACTTC. This sequence encodes CASSLISVSGGPRETQYF.